This T cell receptor beta chain was sequenced for a study of cytomegalovirus exposure and HLA in healthy donors. The study, taken as a whole, reports: Immune exposure was documented only through CMV serostatus.

PCR amplification relied on 60 Vbeta primers (plus 13 Jbeta primers). Repertoires were generated with immunoSEQ multiplex PCR, while TCRdb's copy carries only in-frame clones and drops some. The table records about 140,000 clones, more than 75% of them present only once. As to this clone: The antigen is unknown.

The germline gives CDR1 SGHTA, CDR2 FQGNSA. This CDR3 is built from 15 residues. V lost 4 bases to trimming and J lost 0 bases, with 13 bases between them. The receptor was isolated from a man aged 40-50 years in good health and CMV-seronegative. The rearrangement joins TRBV7-2 to TRBJ2-7; tentatively, D is TRBD2 (6 bases). Material: PBMCs. The CDR3 DNA sequence: TGTGCCAGCAGCTCTGCCGGGACTGACTCCTACGAGCAGTACTTC. Protein: CASSSAGTDSYEQYF.